This passage covers 7 T cell receptor beta chains from one sample sequenced in a study of shared clonotypes between healthy human individuals. Clones were read by immunoSEQ multiplex PCR, and TCRdb kept only the in-frame ones, dropping some. Of some 2,100,000 clones listed, almost 96% are singletons. Sequencing was done on a sample of naive CD4+ T cells sorted from blood. Noted subset: CD45RA+ positively selected. These receptors originate from a man aged 18-30 years in good health.

This rearrangement joins TRBV5-4 to TRBJ1-2; 7 nucleotides align to TRBD1. CDR1 is SGHNT, CDR2 YYREEE, per germline (reference sequence). The CDR3 runs 15 residues. Trimming removed 2 bases from V and 4 bases from J; junction bases left unmatched: 8. This CDR3 reads CASSFTTGMGYGYTF. The CDR3 bases are TGTGCCAGCAGCTTTACGACAGGGATGGGCTATGGCTACACCTTC.

The gene calls are TRBV6-1 and TRBJ1-5, with D perhaps matching TRBD1 (6 bases). V was pared by 8 bases and J by 1 base, with 12 bases between. This CDR3 has 14 residues. In germline, CDR1 is MNHNS, CDR2 SASEGT. The DNA for the CDR3 is TGTGCCAGCTCAAATGACAGGAGCAATCAGCCCCAGCATTTT. It yields the protein CASSNDRSNQPQHF.

The chain joins TRBV28 to TRBJ1-2, with no clear D. Per the germline V gene, CDR1 is MDHEN and CDR2 is SYDVKM. V lost 7 bases and J 4 bases, leaving 16 bases between the germline ends. The CDR3 contains 14 residues. DNA of the CDR3: TGTGCCAGCACCCCTCCAGCGAACCCCTATGGCTACACCTTC. Protein: CASTPPANPYGYTF.

V gene TRBV10-1 combines with J gene TRBJ2-1; 9 nucleotides agree with TRBD2. Germline assignment: CDR1 WNHNN and CDR2 SYGVQD (reference sequence). The CDR3 has 16 amino acids. Trimming at V came to 6 bases and at J to 8 bases, leaving 14 bases not matched to a gene. The CDR3 region has the DNA TGCGCCAGCAGCGATGGTGGCGGGAGGGCCGGCTATGAGCAGTTCTTC. As protein: CASSDGGGRAGYEQFF.

This clone has a single count. This specimen includes other DNA sequences encoding the same CDR3. The chain couples TRBV20-1 to TRBJ1-1; possible D gene TRBD1, 6 bases. V was trimmed by 4 bases and J by 8 bases, leaving 11 bases between them. The CDR3 has 11 amino acids. Germline CDR1 DFQATT, CDR2 SNEGSKA (reference sequence). The CDR3, as DNA: TGCAGTGCTATTAGGGGGACGGAAGCTTTCTTT. It is translated as CSAIRGTEAFF.

This chain links TRBV18 with TRBJ1-5; D uncertain. The CDR3 contains 13 residues. Trimming removed 4 bases from V and 4 bases from J, with 8 bases in between. CDR1 and CDR2 from the germline V gene are KGHSH and LQKENI. The CDR3 nucleotides are TGTGCCAGCTCACACGCGGAGAATCAGCCCCAGCATTTT. As protein: CASSHAENQPQHF.

The genes are TRBV6-6 and TRBJ2-7; the D gene is possibly TRBD2 (5 bases). V was trimmed by 2 bases and J by 6 bases, leaving 14 bases between them. Germline values: CDR1 MNHNY, CDR2 SVGAGI (reference sequence). CDR3 length: 14 amino acids. The CDR3 loop is CASSYPVGSGEQYF. CDR3 DNA sequence: TGTGCCAGCAGTTACCCAGTAGGGAGTGGCGAGCAGTACTTC.